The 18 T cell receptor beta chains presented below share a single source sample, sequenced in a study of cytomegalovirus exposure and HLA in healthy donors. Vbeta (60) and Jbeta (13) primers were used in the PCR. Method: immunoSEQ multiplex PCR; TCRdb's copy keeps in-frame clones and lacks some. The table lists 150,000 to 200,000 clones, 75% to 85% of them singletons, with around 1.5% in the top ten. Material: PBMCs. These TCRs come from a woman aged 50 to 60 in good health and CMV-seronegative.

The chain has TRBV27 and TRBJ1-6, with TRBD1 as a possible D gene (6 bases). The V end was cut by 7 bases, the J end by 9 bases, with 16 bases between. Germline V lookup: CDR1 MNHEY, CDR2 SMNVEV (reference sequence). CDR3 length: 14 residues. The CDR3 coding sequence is TGTGCCAGCAACCTACAGGGTAGGGCTTCACCCCTCCACTTT. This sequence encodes CASNLQGRASPLHF.

The CDR3 coding sequence is TGTGCCAGCAGCTTAGCGGGAGGGGCCAATCAGCCCCAGCATTTT. It translates to CASSLAGGANQPQHF. This chain uses TRBV7-2 with TRBJ1-5, with D tentatively TRBD1 (5 bases). V was pared by 0 bases and J by 3 bases, with 9 bases between. Germline V CDR1 and CDR2: SGHTA, FQGNSA. The CDR3 length is 15 residues. Full variable domain (remainder filled in from reference TRBV7-2 and TRBJ1-5): GAGVSQSPSNKVTEKGKDVELRCDPISGHTALYWYRQSLGQGLEFLIYFQGNSAPDKSGLPSDRFSAERTGGSVSTLTIQRTQQEDSAVYLCASSLAGGANQPQHFGDGTRLSIL.

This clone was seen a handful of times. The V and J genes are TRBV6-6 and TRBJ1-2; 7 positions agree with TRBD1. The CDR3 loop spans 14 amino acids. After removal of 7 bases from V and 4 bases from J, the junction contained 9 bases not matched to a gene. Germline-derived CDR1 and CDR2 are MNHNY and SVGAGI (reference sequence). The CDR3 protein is CASTTGAPTYGYTF. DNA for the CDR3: TGTGCCAGCACTACAGGGGCCCCCACCTATGGCTACACCTTC.

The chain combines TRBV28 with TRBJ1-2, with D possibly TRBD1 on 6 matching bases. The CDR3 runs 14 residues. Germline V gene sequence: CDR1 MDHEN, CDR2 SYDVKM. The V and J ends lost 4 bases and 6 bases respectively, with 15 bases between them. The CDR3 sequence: CASSSRHPGDGYTF. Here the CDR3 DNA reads TGTGCCAGCAGTTCCCGACACCCAGGGGATGGCTACACCTTC.

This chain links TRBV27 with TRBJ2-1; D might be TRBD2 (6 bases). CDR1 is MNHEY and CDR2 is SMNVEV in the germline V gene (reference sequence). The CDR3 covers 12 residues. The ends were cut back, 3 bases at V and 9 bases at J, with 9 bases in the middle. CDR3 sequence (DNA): TGTGCCAGCAGTTTGTGGGGAGGTGAGCAGTTCTTC. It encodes CASSLWGGEQFF.

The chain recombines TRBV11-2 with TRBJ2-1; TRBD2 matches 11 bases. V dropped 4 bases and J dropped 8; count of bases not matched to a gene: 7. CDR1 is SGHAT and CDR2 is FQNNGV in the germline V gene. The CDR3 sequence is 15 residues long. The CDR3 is CASSYTSGSKDEQFF. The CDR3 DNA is TGTGCCAGCAGCTATACTAGCGGGAGTAAAGATGAGCAGTTCTTC. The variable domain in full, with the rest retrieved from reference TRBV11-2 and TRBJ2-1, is EAGVAQSPRYKIIEKRQSVAFWCNPISGHATLYWYQQILGQGPKLLIQFQNNGVVDDSQLPKDRFSAERLKGVDSTLKIQPAKLEDSAVYLCASSYTSGSKDEQFFGPGTRLTVL.

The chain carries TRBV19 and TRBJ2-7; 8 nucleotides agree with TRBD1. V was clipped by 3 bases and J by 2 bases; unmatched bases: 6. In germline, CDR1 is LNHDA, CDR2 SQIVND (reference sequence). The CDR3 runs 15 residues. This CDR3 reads CASSIQGAPTYEQYF. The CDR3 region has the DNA TGTGCCAGTAGTATCCAGGGGGCTCCTACCTACGAGCAGTACTTC. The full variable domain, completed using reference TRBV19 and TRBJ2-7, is DGGITQSPKYLFRKEGQNVTLSCEQNLNHDAMYWYRQDPGQGLRLIYYSQIVNDFQKGDIAEGYSVSREKKESFPLTVTSAQKNPTAFYLCASSIQGAPTYEQYFGPGTRLTVT.

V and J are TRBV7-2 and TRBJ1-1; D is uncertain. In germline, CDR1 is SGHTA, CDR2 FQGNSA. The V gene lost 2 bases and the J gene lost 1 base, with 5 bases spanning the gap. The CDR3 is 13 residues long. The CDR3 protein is CASSLSSNTEAFF. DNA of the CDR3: TGTGCCAGCAGCTTATCATCGAACACTGAAGCTTTCTTT. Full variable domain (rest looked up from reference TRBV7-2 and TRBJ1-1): GAGVSQSPSNKVTEKGKDVELRCDPISGHTALYWYRQSLGQGLEFLIYFQGNSAPDKSGLPSDRFSAERTGGSVSTLTIQRTQQEDSAVYLCASSLSSNTEAFFGQGTRLTVV.

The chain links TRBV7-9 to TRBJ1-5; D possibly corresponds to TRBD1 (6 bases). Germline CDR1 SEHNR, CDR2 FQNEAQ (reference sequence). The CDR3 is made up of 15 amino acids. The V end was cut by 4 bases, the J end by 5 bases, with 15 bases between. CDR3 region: CASSSSGKGDQPQHF. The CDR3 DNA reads TGTGCCAGCAGCTCCAGTGGGAAGGGGGATCAGCCCCAGCATTTT.

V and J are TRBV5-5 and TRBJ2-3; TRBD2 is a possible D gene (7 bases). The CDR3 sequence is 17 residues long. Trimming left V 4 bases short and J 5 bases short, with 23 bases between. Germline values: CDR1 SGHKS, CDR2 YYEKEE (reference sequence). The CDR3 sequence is CASSPQPAAGGRDTQYF. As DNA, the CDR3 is TGTGCCAGCAGCCCACAGCCGGCAGCCGGGGGGCGAGATACGCAGTATTTT.

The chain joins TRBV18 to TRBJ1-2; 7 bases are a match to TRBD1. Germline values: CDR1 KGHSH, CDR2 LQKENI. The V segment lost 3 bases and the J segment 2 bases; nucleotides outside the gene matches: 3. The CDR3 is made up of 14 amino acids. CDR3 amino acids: CASSPSGQNYGYTF. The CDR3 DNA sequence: TGTGCCAGCTCACCTTCGGGACAGAACTATGGCTACACCTTC.

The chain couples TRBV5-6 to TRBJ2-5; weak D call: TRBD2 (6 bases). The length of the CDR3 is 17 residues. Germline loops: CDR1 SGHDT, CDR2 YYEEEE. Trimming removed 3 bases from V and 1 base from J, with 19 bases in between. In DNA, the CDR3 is TGTGCCAGCAGCTCCCGTGGAGGGAATCCCCTCCAAGAGACCCAGTACTTC. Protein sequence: CASSSRGGNPLQETQYF.

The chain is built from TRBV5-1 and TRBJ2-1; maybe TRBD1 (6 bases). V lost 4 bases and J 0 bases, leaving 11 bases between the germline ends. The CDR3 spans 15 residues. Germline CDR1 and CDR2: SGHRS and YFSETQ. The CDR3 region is CASSRDRSSYNEQFF. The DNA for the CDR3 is TGCGCCAGCAGCCGAGACAGGAGCTCCTACAATGAGCAGTTCTTC.

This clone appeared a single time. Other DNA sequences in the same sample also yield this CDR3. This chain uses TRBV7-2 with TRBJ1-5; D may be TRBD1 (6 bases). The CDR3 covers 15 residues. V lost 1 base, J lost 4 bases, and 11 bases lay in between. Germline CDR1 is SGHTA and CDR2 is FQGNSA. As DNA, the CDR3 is TGTGCCAGCAGCTTAGGGCAGGGGTCTAATCAGCCCCAGCATTTT. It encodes CASSLGQGSNQPQHF.

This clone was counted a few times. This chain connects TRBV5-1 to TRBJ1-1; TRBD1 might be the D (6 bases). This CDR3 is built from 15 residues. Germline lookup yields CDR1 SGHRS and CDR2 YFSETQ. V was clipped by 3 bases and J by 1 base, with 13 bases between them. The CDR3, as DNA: TGCGCCAGCAGCTCGCTCATGGACAGGAACACTGAAGCTTTCTTT. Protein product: CASSSLMDRNTEAFF.

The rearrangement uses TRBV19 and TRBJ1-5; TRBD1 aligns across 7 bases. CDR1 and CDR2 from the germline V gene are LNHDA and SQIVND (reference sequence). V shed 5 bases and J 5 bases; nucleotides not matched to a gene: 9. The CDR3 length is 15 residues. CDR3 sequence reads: CASSSTGPSYQPQHF. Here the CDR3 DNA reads TGTGCCAGTAGTTCGACAGGGCCCTCCTATCAGCCCCAGCATTTT.

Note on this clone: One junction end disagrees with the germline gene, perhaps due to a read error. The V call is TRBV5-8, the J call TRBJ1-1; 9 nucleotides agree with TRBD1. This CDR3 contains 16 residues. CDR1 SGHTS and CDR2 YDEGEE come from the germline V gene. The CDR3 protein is CASSLGDRATGTEAFF. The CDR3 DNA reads TGTGCCAGCAGTTTGGGGGACAGGGCCACCGGCACTGAAGCTTTCTTT.

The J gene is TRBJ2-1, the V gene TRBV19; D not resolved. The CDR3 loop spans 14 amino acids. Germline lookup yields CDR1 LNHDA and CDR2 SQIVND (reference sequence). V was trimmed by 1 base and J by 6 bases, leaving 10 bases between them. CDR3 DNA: TGTGCCAGTAGTATAGTTCGGTCGGTCAATGAGCAGTTCTTC. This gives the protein CASSIVRSVNEQFF.